This TCR beta chain comes out of a study of blood T cell repertoires in COVID-19. Assay: immunoSEQ multiplex PCR; the TCRdb copy retains only in-frame clones and omits some. The table lists over 200,000 clones, under 90% of them singletons. The CDR3 consists of 13 residues. Germline loops: CDR1 MNHEY, CDR2 SVGAGI. V was pared by 6 bases and J by 1 base, with 8 bases between. The sample comprised PBMCs or T cells enriched from blood (not recorded which). The TCR comes from a man aged 55 to 70 who had recovered from COVID-19. The chain links TRBV6-5 to TRBJ2-3, with D perhaps TRBD1 (6 bases). The CDR3 protein is CASRAGGTDTQYF. For the CDR3, the DNA is TGTGCCAGCAGGGCAGGGGGCACAGATACGCAGTATTTT.